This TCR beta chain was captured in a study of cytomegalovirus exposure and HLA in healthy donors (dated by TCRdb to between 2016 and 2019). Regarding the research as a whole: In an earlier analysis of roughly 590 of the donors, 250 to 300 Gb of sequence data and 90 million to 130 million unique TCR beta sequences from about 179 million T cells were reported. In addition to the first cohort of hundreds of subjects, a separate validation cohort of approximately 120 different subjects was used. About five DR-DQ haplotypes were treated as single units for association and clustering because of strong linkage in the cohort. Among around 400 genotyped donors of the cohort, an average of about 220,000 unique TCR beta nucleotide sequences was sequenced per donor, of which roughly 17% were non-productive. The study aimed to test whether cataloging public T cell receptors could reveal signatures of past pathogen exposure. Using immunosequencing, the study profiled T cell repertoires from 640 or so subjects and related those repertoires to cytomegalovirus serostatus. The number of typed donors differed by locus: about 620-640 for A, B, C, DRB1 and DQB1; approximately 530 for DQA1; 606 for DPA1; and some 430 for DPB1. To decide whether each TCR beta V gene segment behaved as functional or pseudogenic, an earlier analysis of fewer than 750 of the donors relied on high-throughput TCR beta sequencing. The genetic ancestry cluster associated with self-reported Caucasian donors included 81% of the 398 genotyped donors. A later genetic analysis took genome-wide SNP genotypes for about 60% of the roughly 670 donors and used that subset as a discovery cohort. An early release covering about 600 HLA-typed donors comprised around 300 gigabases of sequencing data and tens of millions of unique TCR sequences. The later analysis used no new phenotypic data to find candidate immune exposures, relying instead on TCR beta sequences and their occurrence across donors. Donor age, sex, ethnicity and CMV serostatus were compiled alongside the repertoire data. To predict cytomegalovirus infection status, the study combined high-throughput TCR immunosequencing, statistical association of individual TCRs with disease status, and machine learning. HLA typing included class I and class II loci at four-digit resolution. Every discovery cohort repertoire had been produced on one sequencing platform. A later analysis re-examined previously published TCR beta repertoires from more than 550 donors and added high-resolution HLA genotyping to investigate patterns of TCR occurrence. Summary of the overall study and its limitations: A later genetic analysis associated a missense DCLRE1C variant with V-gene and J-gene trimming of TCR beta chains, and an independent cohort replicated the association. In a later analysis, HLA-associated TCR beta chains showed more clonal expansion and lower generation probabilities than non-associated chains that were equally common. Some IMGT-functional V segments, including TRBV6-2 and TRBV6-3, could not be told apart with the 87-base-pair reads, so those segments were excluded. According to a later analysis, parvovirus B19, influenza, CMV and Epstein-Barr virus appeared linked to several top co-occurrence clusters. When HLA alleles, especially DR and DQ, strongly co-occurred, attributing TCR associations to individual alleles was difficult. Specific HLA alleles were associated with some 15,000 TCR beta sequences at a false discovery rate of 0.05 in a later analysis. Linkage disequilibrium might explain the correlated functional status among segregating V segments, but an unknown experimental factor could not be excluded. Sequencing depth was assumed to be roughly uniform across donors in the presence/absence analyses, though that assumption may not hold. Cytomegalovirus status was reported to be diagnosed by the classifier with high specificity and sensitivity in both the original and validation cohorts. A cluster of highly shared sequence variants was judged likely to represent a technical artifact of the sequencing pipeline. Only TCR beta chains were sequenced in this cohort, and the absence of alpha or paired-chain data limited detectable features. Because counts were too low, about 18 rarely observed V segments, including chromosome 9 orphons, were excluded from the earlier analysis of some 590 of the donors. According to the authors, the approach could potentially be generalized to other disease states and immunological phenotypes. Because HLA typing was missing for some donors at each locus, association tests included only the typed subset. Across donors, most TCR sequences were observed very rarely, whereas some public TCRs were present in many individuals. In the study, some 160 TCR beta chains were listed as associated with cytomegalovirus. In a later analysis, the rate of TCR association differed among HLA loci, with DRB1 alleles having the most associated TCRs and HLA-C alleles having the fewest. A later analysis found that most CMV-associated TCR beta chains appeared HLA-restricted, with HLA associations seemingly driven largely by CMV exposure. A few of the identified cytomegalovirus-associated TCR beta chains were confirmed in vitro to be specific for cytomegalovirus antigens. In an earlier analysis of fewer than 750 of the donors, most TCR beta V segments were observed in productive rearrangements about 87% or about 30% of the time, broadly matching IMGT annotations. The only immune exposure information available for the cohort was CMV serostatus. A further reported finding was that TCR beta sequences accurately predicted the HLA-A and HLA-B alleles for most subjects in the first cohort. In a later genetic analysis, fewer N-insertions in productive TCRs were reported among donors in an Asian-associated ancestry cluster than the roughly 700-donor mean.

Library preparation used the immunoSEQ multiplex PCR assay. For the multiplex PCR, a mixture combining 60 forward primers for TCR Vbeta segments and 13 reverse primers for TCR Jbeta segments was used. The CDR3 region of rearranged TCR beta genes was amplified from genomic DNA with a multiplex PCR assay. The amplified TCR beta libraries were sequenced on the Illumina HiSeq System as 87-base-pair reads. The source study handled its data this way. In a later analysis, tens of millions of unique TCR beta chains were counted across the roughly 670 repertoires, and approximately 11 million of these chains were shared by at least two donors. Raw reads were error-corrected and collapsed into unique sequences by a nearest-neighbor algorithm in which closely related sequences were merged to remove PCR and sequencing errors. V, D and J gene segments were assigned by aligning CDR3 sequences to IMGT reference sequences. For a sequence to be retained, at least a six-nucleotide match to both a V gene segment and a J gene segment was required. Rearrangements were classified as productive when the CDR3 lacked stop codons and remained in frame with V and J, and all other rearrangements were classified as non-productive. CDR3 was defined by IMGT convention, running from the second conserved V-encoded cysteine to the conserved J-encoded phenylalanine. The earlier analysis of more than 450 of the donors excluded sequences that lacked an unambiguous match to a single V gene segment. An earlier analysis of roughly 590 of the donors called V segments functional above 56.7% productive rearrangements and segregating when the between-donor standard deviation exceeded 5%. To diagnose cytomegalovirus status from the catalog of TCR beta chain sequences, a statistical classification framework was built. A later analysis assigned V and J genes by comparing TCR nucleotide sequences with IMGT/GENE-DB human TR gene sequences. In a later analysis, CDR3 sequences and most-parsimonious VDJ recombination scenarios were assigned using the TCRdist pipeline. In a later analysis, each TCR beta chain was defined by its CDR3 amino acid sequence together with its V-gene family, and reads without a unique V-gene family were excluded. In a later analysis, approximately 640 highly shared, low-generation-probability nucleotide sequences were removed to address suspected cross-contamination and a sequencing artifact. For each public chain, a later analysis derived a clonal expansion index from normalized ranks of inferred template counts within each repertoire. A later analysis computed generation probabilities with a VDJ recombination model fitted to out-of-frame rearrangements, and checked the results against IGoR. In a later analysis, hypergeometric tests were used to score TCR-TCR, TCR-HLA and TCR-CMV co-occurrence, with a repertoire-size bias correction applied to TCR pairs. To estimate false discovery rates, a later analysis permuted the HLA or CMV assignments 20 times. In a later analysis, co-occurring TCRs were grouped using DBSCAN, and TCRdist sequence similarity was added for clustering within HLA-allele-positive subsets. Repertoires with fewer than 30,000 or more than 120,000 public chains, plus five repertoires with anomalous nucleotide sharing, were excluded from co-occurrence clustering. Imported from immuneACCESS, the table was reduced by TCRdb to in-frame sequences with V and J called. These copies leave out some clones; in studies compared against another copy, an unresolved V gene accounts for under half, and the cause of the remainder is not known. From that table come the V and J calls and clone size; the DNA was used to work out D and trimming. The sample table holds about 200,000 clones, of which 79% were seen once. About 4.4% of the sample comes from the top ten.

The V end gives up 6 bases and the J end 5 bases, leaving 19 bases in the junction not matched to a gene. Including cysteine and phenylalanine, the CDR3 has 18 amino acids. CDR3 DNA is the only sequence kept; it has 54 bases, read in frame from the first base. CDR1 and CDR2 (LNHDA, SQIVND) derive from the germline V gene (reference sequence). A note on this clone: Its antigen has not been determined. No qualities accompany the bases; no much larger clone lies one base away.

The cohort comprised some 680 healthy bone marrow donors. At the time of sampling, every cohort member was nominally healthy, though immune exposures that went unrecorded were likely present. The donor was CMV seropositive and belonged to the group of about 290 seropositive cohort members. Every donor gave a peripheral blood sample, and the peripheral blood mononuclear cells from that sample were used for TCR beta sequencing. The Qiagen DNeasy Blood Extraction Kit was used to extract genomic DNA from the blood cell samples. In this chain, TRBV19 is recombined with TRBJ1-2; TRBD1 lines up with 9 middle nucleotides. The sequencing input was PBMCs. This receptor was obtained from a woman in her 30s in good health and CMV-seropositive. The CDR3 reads CASSLGQGRFLREYGYTF. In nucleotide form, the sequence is TGTGCCAGTAGCCTCGGACAGGGGAGGTTTTTGAGGGAGTATGGCTACACCTTC.